This passage covers 14 T cell receptor beta chains from one sample sequenced in a study of shared clonotypes between healthy human individuals. The repertoire was sequenced with immunoSEQ multiplex PCR; TCRdb's copy has only in-frame clones and lacks some. The data hold 600,000 to 750,000 clones, with about 92% observed a single time. The material sequenced was memory CD8+ T cells from PBMCs. Described subset: CD45RO+ cells pooled with CCR7-negative TemRA cells. Receptors were obtained from a man aged 18 to 30 in good health. Some clones in this sample may be carry-over from other donors' samples.

This clone was observed a few times. The CDR3 spells CASSFGRKYEQYF. The CDR3 nucleotides read TGTGCCAGCAGCTTTGGACGCAAATACGAGCAGTACTTC. V usage is TRBV11-2 and J usage is TRBJ2-7, with D uncertain. CDR1 and CDR2 from the germline V gene are SGHAT and FQNNGV. V was trimmed by 3 bases and J by 4 bases, leaving 10 bases between them. This CDR3 has 13 amino acids.

The CDR3 sequence is CASSLVQGDGEAFF. The CDR3 DNA sequence: TGTGCCAGCAGCTTGGTCCAGGGTGATGGTGAAGCTTTCTTT. The chain employs TRBV5-6 and TRBJ1-1; D possibly corresponds to TRBD1 (5 bases). Germline V gene data show CDR1 as SGHDT and CDR2 as YYEEEE. The CDR3 contains 14 residues. Trimming left V 0 bases short and J 7 bases short, with 13 bases between.

V is TRBV27 and J is TRBJ2-7; D gene uncertain. Germline V gene sequence: CDR1 MNHEY, CDR2 SMNVEV (reference sequence). The CDR3 covers 13 residues. V gave up 5 bases and J gave up 2 bases, with 10 bases separating them. The CDR3 is CASSQGLTYEQYF. Here the CDR3 DNA reads TGTGCCAGCAGTCAAGGTTTAACCTACGAGCAGTACTTC.

The CDR3 reads CASRGRDRYEQYF. The CDR3 nucleotides read TGTGCCAGCCGGGGTAGGGACCGTTACGAGCAGTACTTC. The chain employs TRBV27 and TRBJ2-7, with D tentatively TRBD1 or TRBD2 (5 bases each). CDR3 size: 13 residues. The V end was cut by 8 bases, the J end by 4 bases, with 15 bases between. Germline CDR1 reads MNHEY; CDR2 reads SMNVEV (reference sequence).

The gene calls are TRBV15 and TRBJ2-6, with D maybe TRBD2 (5 bases). The CDR3 covers 16 residues. V lost 2 bases and J lost 4, with 12 bases in between. The germline V gene encodes CDR1 LNHNV and CDR2 YYDKDF (reference sequence). CDR3 nucleotides: TGTGCCACCAGCAGATCGGGAACCCGGGGGGCCAACGTCCTGACTTTC. Residues: CATSRSGTRGANVLTF.

This sequence joins TRBV7-8 and TRBJ2-7; no clear D gene. Germline V lookup: CDR1 SGHVS, CDR2 FQNEAQ. This CDR3 region has 16 residues. The V end was cut by 1 base, the J end by 2 bases, with 15 bases between. The CDR3 DNA reads TGTGCCAGCAGCTTAGGCTTTGCCAAAAGTACCTACGAGCAGTACTTC. Protein: CASSLGFAKSTYEQYF.

The chain is built from TRBV28 and TRBJ1-4; D call uncertain. There are 13 residues in the CDR3. Trimming removed 10 bases at V and 6 bases at J, with 15 bases between. Germline assignment: CDR1 MDHEN and CDR2 SYDVKM. The CDR3 DNA sequence: TGTGCCACCGGACGGAGCCGTGATGAAAAACTGTTTTTT. Its translation: CATGRSRDEKLFF. The variable domain in full, completed from reference TRBV28 and TRBJ1-4, reads DVKVTQSSRYLVKRTGEKVFLECVQDMDHENMFWYRQDPGLGLRLIYFSYDVKMKEKGDIPEGYSVSREKKERFSLILESASTNQTSMYLCATGRSRDEKLFFGSGTQLSVL.

The chain uses TRBV7-2 and TRBJ1-1; perhaps TRBD1 as D (5 bases). CDR1 is SGHTA, CDR2 FQGNSA, per germline. The V gene lost 5 bases and the J gene lost 4 bases, with 23 bases spanning the gap. The CDR3 runs 17 residues. The CDR3 is CASSLYLIRDFGTEAFF. Written as DNA, the CDR3 is TGTGCCAGCAGCCTGTACTTAATCCGGGACTTCGGCACTGAAGCTTTCTTT. Variable domain in full (rest from reference TRBV7-2 and TRBJ1-1): GAGVSQSPSNKVTEKGKDVELRCDPISGHTALYWYRQSLGQGLEFLIYFQGNSAPDKSGLPSDRFSAERTGGSVSTLTIQRTQQEDSAVYLCASSLYLIRDFGTEAFFGQGTRLTVV.

The chain has TRBV27 and TRBJ2-5; the D gene could be TRBD1 or TRBD2 (5 bases each). CDR1 is MNHEY, CDR2 SMNVEV, per germline (reference sequence). Trimming stripped 0 bases from V and 3 bases from J, with 11 bases between. This CDR3 region has 15 residues. CDR3 coding DNA: TGTGCCAGCAGTTTATCGTCTCAGGGAGAAGAGACCCAGTACTTC. Translation: CASSLSSQGEETQYF.

V gene TRBV7-3 combines with J gene TRBJ2-7, with a weak D call TRBD1 (6 bases). Germline values: CDR1 SGHTA, CDR2 FQGTGA. This CDR3 has 13 residues. Deletions cut 4 bases from V and 3 bases from J, with 10 bases between. CDR3: CASSSLRGYEQYF. CDR3 coding DNA: TGTGCCAGCAGCTCCCTCAGGGGCTACGAGCAGTACTTC.

The chain couples TRBV27 to TRBJ2-7; no definite D call. CDR1 is MNHEY, CDR2 SMNVEV, per germline (reference sequence). V lost 4 bases and J lost 0, with 10 bases in between. This CDR3 contains 14 residues. In DNA, the CDR3 is TGTGCCAGCAGTTCACGCCTGAGCTCCTACGAGCAGTACTTC. Amino acids: CASSSRLSSYEQYF.

This sequence joins TRBV27 and TRBJ2-4; 8 positions match TRBD2. This CDR3 contains 15 residues. V shed 0 bases and J 6 bases; nucleotides not matched to a gene: 4. Per the germline V gene, CDR1 is MNHEY and CDR2 is SMNVEV (reference sequence). CDR3 sequence: CASSLSAGGANIQYF. The CDR3 coding sequence is TGTGCCAGCAGTTTATCGGCCGGGGGGGCAAACATTCAGTACTTC.

This chain joins TRBV28 and TRBJ1-1; 8 nucleotides agree with TRBD1. Trimming at V came to 4 bases and at J to 7 bases, leaving 5 bases not matched to a gene. This CDR3 contains 13 residues. Per the germline V gene, CDR1 is MDHEN and CDR2 is SYDVKM. The CDR3 region has the DNA TGTGCCAGCAGTTCATTGACAGGGGTTGAAGCTTTCTTT. Its protein product is CASSSLTGVEAFF.

This chain connects TRBV2 to TRBJ2-2; no clear D gene. The CDR3 contains 14 residues. The V end lost 3 bases, the J end lost 6 bases, and 11 bases lay between the germline ends. Germline V gene data show CDR1 as SNHLY and CDR2 as FYNNEI. The CDR3 region is CASSEARPPGELFF. In DNA, the CDR3 is TGTGCCAGCAGTGAGGCTCGCCCACCCGGGGAGCTGTTTTTT. The full variable domain, completed using reference TRBV2 and TRBJ2-2, is EPEVTQTPSHQVTQMGQEVILRCVPISNHLYFYWYRQILGQKVEFLVSFYNNEISEKSEIFDDQFSVERPDGSNFTLKIRSTKLEDSAMYFCASSEARPPGELFFGEGSRLTVL.